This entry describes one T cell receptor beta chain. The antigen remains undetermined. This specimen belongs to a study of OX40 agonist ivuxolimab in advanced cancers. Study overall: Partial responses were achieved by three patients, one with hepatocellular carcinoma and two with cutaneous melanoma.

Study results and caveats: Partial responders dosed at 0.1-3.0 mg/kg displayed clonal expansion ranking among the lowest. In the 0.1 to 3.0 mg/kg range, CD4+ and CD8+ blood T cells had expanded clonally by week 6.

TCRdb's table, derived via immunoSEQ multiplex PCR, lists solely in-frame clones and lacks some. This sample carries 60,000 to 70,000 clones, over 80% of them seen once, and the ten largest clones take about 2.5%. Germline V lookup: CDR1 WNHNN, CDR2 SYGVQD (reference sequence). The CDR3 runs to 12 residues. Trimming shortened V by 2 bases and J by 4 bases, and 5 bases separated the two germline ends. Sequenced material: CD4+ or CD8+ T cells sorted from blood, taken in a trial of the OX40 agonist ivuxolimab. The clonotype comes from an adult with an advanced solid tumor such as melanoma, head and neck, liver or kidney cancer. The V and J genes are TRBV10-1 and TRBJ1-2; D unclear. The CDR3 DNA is TGCGCCAGCAGTGAGGCTTCCTATGGCTACACCTTC. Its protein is CASSEASYGYTF.